This T cell receptor beta chain was recorded in a study of blood T cell repertoires in COVID-19. Study context: Samples came from the United States, Italy and Spain, spanning acute and convalescent COVID-19. T cells, B-cell-depleted T cells, or PBMCs supplied cDNA or gDNA.

The CDR3 runs 16 residues. The V gene lost 0 bases and the J gene lost 0 bases, with 10 bases spanning the gap. The germline V gene has CDR1 SGHRS and CDR2 YFSETQ. Original handling: Researchers report that nucleated cell counts were estimated from reference gene primer amplification. Profiling relied on immunoSEQ multiplex PCR, and the TCRdb table lists in-frame clones only, not all of them. V, J and clone size are taken as reported in that table, and D and trimming were inferred from the DNA itself. The profile shows about 51,000 clones, 70% to 90% of them singletons. Sequencing was carried out using peripheral blood. The TCR was taken from a man older than 75 with active COVID-19. J is TRBJ1-5 and V is TRBV5-1, with D possibly matching TRBD1 (5 bases). CDR3 DNA: TGCGCCAGCAGCTTGGACAGGCGTAATAGCAATCAGCCCCAGCATTTT. Translating gives CASSLDRRNSNQPQHF.